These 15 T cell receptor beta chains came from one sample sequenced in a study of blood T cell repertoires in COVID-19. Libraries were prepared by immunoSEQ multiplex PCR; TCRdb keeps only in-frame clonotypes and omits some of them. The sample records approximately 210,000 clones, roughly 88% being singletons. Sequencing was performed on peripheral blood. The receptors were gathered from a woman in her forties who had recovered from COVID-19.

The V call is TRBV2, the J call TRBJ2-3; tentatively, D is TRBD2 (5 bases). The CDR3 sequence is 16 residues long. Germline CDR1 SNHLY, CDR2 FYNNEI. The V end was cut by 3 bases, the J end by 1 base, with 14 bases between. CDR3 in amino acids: CASSEGLARGTDTQYF. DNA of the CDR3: TGTGCCAGCAGTGAGGGCCTAGCTCGGGGCACAGATACGCAGTATTTT.

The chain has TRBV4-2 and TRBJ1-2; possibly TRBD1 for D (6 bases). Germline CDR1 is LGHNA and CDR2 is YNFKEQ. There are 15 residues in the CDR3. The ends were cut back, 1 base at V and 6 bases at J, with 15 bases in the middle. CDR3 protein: CASSQARTDGDGYTF. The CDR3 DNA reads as TGTGCCAGCAGCCAAGCCCGGACAGACGGAGATGGCTACACCTTC.

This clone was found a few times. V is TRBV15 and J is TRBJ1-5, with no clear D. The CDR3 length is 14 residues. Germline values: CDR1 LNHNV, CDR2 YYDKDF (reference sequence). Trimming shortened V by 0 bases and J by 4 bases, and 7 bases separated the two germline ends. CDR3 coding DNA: TGTGCCACCAGCAGAGAGGGCCAAAATCAGCCCCAGCATTTT. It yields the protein CATSREGQNQPQHF.

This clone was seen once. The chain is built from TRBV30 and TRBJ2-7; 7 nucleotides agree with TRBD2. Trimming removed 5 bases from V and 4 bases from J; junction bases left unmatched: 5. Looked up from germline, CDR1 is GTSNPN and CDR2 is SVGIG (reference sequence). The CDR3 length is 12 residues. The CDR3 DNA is TGTGCCTGGGAGCGGGATAGGTACGAGCAGTACTTC. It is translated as CAWERDRYEQYF.

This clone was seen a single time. The CDR3 reads CASSLQGLNTGELFF. The CDR3 bases are TGTGCCAGCAGCTTACAGGGACTGAACACCGGGGAGCTGTTTTTT. V gene TRBV7-9 combines with J gene TRBJ2-2; possibly TRBD2 for D (6 bases). V gave up 2 bases and J gave up 1 base, with 8 bases separating them. Germline loops: CDR1 SEHNR, CDR2 FQNEAQ (reference sequence). This CDR3 region has 15 residues.

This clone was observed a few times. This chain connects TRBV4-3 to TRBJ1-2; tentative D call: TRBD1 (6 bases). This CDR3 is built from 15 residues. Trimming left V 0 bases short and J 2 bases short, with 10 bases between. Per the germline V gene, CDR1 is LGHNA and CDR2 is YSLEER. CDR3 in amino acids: CASSQDRGANYGYTF. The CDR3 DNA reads TGCGCCAGCAGCCAAGATCGGGGGGCCAACTATGGCTACACCTTC.

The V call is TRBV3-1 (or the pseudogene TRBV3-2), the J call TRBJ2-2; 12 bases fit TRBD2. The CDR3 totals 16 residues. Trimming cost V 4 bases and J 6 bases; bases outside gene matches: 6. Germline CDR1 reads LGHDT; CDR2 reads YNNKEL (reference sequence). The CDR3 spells CASSLTSGRNSGELFF. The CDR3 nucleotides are TGTGCCAGCAGCCTGACTAGCGGGAGAAACTCCGGGGAGCTGTTTTTT.

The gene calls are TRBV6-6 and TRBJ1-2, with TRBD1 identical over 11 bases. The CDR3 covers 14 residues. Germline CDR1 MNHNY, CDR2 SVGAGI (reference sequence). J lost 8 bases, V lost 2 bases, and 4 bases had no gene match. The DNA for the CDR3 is TGTGCCAGCAGTTACCAGGGACAGGGGGTAGGCTACACCTTC. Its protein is CASSYQGQGVGYTF.

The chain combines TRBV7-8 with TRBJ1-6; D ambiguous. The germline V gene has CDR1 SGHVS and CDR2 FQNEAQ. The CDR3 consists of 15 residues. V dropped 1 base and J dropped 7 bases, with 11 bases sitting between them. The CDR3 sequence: CASSLDQAFNSPLHF. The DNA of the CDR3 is TGTGCCAGCAGCTTAGACCAGGCGTTCAATTCACCCCTCCACTTT.

In DNA, the CDR3 is TGTGCCACCAGCAGAGGTGACAGGTTAAATGAAAAACTGTTTTTT. It codes for CATSRGDRLNEKLFF. This chain connects TRBV15 to TRBJ1-4; TRBD1 is a possible D gene (6 bases). The germline gives CDR1 LNHNV, CDR2 YYDKDF (reference sequence). The CDR3 totals 15 residues. Deletions cut 1 base from V and 5 bases from J, with 11 bases between.

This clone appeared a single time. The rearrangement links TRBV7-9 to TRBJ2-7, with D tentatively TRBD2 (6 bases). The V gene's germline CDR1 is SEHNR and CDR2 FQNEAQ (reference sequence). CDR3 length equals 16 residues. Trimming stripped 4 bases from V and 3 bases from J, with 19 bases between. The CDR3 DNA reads TGTGCCAGCAGCTCTCCTAGCGAACTAGAAATCTACGAGCAGTACTTC. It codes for CASSSPSELEIYEQYF.

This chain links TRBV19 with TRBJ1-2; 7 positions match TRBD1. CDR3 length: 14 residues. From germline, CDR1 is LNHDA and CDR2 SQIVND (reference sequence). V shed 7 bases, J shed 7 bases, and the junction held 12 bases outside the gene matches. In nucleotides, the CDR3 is TGTGCCAGTATGGAGGCAGGGGGAAGAAGTGGCTACACCTTC. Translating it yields CASMEAGGRSGYTF.

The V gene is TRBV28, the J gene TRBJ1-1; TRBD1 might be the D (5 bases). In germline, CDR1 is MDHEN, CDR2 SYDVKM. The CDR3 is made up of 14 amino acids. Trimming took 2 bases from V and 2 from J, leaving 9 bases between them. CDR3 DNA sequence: TGTGCCAGCAGTTTAACGGGGGTTAACACTGAAGCTTTCTTT. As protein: CASSLTGVNTEAFF.

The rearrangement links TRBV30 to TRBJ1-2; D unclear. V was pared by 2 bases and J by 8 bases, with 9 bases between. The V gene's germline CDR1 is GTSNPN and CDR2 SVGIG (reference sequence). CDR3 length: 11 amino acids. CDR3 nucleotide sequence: TGTGCCTGGAGTCCAGTCGTGGGCTACACCTTC. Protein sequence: CAWSPVVGYTF.

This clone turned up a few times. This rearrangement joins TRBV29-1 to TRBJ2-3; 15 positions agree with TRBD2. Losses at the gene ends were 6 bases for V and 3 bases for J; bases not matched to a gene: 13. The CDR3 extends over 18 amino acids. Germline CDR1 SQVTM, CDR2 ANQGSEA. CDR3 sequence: CSVRGWTSGRVRTDTQYF. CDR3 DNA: TGCAGCGTGAGGGGTTGGACTAGCGGGAGGGTGAGGACAGATACGCAGTATTTT.